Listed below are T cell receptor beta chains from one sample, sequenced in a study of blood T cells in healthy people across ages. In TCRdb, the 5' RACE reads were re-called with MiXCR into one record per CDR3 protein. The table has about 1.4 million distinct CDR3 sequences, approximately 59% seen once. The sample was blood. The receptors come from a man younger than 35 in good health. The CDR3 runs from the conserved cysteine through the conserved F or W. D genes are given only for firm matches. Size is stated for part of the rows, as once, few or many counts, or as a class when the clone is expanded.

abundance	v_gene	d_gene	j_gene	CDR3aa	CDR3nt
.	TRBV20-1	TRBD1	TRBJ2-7	CSAEGQGASSEQYF	TGCAGTGCTGAGGGGCAGGGGGCCTCCTCCGAGCAGTACTTC
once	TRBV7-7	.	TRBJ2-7	CASSLEGSNEQYF	TGTGCTAGCAGCCTCGAGGGTTCCAACGAGCAGTACTTC
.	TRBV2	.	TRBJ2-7	CASRPRLGSYEQYF	TGTGCCAGCAGACCCCGGTTGGGGTCCTACGAGCAGTACTTC
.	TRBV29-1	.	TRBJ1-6	CSVREDGNSPLHF	TGCAGCGTACGAGAGGACGGAAATTCACCCCTCCACTTT
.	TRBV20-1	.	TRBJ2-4	CSATEQGRGNIQYF	TGCAGTGCTACAGAACAGGGGCGGGGAAACATTCAGTACTTC
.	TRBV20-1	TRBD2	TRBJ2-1	CSATATAGGPWDEQFF	TGCAGTGCCACGGCCACGGCGGGAGGGCCTTGGGATGAGCAGTTCTTC
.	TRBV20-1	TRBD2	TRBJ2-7	CSARELAGDHYEQYF	TGCAGTGCTAGAGAACTAGCGGGAGACCACTACGAGCAGTACTTC
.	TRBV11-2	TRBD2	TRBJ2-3	CASSLTAGADTQYF	TGTGCCAGCAGCTTAACGGCGGGAGCAGATACGCAGTATTTT
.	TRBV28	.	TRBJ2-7	CASSLGAGALEQYF	TGTGCCAGCAGTTTAGGCGCTGGGGCTCTCGAGCAGTACTTC
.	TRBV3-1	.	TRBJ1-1	CASSQGYSRVVLGTEAFF	TGTGCCAGCAGCCAAGGTTACAGCCGGGTGGTGTTGGGCACTGAAGCTTTCTTT
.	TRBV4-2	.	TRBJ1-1	CASSQGAVTNTEAFF	TGTGCCAGCAGCCAAGGTGCGGTAACGAACACTGAGGCTTTCTTT
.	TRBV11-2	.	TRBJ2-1	CASSYYLTGWRNEQFF	TGTGCCAGCAGCTATTACCTGACAGGTTGGAGGAATGAGCAGTTCTTC
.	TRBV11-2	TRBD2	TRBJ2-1	CASSFGGGAHNEQFF	TGTGCCAGCAGCTTTGGCGGGGGGGCCCACAATGAGCAGTTCTTC
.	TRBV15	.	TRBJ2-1	CATSKTGVLSDNEQFF	TGTGCCACCAGCAAAACGGGGGTGCTTTCCGACAATGAGCAGTTCTTC
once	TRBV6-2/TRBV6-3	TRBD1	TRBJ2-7	CAGGQGLYEQYF	TGTGCCGGGGGACAGGGCCTCTACGAGCAGTACTTC
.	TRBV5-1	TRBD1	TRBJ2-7	CASSNLGRGSHEQYF	TGCGCCAGCAGCAACCTGGGCAGGGGGTCACACGAGCAGTACTTC
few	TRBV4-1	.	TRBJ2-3	CASSQDGAATPNTDTQYF	TGCGCCAGCAGCCAAGACGGCGCGGCTACACCGAACACAGATACGCAGTATTTT
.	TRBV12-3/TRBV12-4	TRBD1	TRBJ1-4	CASSPYAGTGDEKLFF	TGTGCCAGCAGCCCTTACGCCGGGACAGGGGATGAAAAACTGTTTTTT
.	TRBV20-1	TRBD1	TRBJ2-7	CSARRDRGYEQYF	TGCAGTGCCCGCCGGGACAGGGGCTACGAGCAGTACTTC
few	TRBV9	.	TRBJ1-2	CASSPWDVNYGYTF	TGTGCCAGCAGCCCGTGGGACGTGAACTATGGCTACACCTTC
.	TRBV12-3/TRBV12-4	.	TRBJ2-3	CASSSHSGADTDTQYF	TGTGCCAGCAGTTCCCACAGCGGAGCGGACACAGATACGCAGTATTTT
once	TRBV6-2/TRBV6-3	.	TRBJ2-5	CASSYLRVGETQYF	TGTGCCAGCAGTTACCTACGAGTCGGGGAGACCCAGTACTTC
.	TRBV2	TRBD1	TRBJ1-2	CASRQGTGFIYGYTF	TGTGCCAGCAGGCAAGGGACAGGATTTATCTATGGCTACACCTTC
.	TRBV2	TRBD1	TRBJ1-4	CASIGQGGRKLFF	TGTGCCAGCATCGGGCAGGGGGGACGGAAACTGTTTTTT